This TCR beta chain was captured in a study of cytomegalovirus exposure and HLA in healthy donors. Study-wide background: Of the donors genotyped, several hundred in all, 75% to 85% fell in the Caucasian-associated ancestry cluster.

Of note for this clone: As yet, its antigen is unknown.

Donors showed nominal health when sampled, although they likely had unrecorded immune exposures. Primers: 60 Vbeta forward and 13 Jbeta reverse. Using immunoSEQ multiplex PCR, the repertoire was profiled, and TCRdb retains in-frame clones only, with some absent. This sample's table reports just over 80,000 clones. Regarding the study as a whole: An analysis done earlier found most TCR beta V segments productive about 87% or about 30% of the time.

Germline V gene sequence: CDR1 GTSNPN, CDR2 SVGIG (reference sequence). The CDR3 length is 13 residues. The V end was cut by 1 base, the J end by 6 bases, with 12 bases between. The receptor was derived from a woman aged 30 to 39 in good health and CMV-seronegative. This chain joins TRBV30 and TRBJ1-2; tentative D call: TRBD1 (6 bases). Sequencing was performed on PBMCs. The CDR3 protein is CAWSDRYRDGYTF. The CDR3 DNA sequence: TGTGCCTGGAGTGACCGCTACAGGGATGGCTACACCTTC.